This TCR beta chain was retrieved from a study of blood T cell repertoires in COVID-19. Overall study: From the United States, Italy and Spain came samples of acute and convalescent COVID-19.

Under the authors' procedure: Reference gene primer amplification yielded estimated nucleated cell counts. Profiled with immunoSEQ multiplex PCR; TCRdb holds only in-frame clones, not every one. V, J and clone size reflect that table, while D and trimming were determined from the DNA. This table holds about 210,000 clones, about nine tenths found once. Trimming left V 3 bases short and J 3 bases short, with 8 bases between. This CDR3 is built from 13 residues. The germline CDR1 and CDR2 sequences are MNHEY and SMNVEV (reference sequence). This sequence originates from a man in his forties or fifties with acute or convalescent COVID-19. Sequenced sample: peripheral blood. The chain joins TRBV27 to TRBJ1-1; no firm D call. The CDR3 loop reads CASSFRTDTEAFF. As DNA, the CDR3 is TGTGCCAGCAGTTTCCGCACGGACACTGAAGCTTTCTTT.